This T cell receptor beta chain was captured by sequencing in a study of CD8 T cells in ankylosing spondylitis. Broader study findings: Certain motif variants had earlier been reported in reactive arthritis synovial fluid and blood. The study identified a TCR beta motif of eight highly homologous variants that appeared characteristic of ankylosing spondylitis blood. Significant enrichment of disease-linked clones was reportedly seen in matched ankylosing spondylitis synovial fluid.

Germline V gene lookup returns CDR1 SGHTA and CDR2 FQGTGA. V gave up 4 bases and J gave up 7 bases, with 10 bases separating them. CDR3 length: 12 amino acids. Quantitative molecular-barcoded 5'-RACE generated the TCR beta libraries. TCRdb re-analysed the 5' RACE reads in MiXCR, keeping a single row per CDR3 protein. Of 350,000 or so distinct CDR3 sequences listed, 6.5% to 10% are singletons. There are many counts of this clonotype. The antigen remains undetermined. The chain joins TRBV7-3 to TRBJ1-1, with D possibly being TRBD1 (6 bases). Sequencing input: blood, either unsorted or a sorted T cell fraction (not recorded which). The receptor was derived from a male donor with ankylosing spondylitis. CDR3 region: CASSSTGLEAFF. The CDR3, as DNA: TGTGCCAGCAGCTCGACAGGACTTGAAGCTTTCTTT. The full variable domain, its missing parts supplied by reference TRBV7-3 and TRBJ1-1, is GAGVSQTPSNKVTEKGKYVELRCDPISGHTALYWYRQSLGQGPEFLIYFQGTGAADDSGLPNDRFFAVRPEGSVSTLKIQRTERGDSAVYLCASSSTGLEAFFGQGTRLTVV.